This is a list of T cell receptor beta chains from one sample in a study of shared clonotypes between healthy human individuals. The table came from immunoSEQ multiplex PCR; TCRdb's copy has only in-frame clones and leaves some out. The sample contains roughly 2 million clones, 90% to 95% of which appear only once. Material for sequencing was naive CD4+ T cells sorted from blood. The receptors here all came from a man in his late teens or twenties in good health. Each CDR3 is given with its conserved first and last residue. The D gene is left open where the match is weak. Clone sizes are given selectively: once, few, many, or a class where the clone is expanded.

abundance	len	d_gene	j_gene	v_gene	CDR3nt	CDR3aa
.	16	.	TRBJ1-3	TRBV6-6	TGTGCCAGCAGGTGGGACGCCTTAAGCTCTGGAAACACCATATATTTT	CASRWDALSSGNTIYF
.	13	.	TRBJ2-7	TRBV6-6	TGTGCCAGCAGCCAGCCGACAGTAGGCGAGCAGTACTTC	CASSQPTVGEQYF
.	17	TRBD2	TRBJ2-3	TRBV5-1	TGCGCCAGCAGCGCGGGACTAGCGGGAGGAAGCACAGATACGCAGTATTTT	CASSAGLAGGSTDTQYF
.	18	.	TRBJ2-1	TRBV4-3	TGCGCCAGCAGCCAAGATTCCTTTTCGAGGGTAGGTTACAATGAGCAGTTCTTC	CASSQDSFSRVGYNEQFF
.	13	.	TRBJ1-6	TRBV11-2	TGTGCCAGCAGCTTAGATAGGGGTTCACCCCTCCACTTT	CASSLDRGSPLHF
.	16	.	TRBJ1-6	TRBV10-3	TGTGCCGTCTCGGACAGAGAGAGCTCCTATAATTCACCCCTCCACTTT	CAVSDRESSYNSPLHF
.	15	.	TRBJ2-3	TRBV7-9	TGTGCCAGCAGCTTAGGGCTGGTGCTCACAGATACGCAGTATTTT	CASSLGLVLTDTQYF
.	15	TRBD2	TRBJ2-7	TRBV5-1	TGCGCCAGCAGCTTGGAACTAGCGGGGGGTAATGAGCAGTACTTC	CASSLELAGGNEQYF
.	15	TRBD1	TRBJ2-1	TRBV6-5	TGTGCCAGCAGTAAATGGGACAGGGACTACAATGAGCAGTTCTTC	CASSKWDRDYNEQFF
.	16	.	TRBJ1-5	TRBV25-1	TGTGCCAGCAGTGATCCCGGACCGGGTAGCAATCAGCCCCAGCATTTT	CASSDPGPGSNQPQHF
.	14	.	TRBJ2-7	TRBV5-1	TGCGCCAGCAGCTTGGAGGTCAGCCCCTACGAGCAGTACTTC	CASSLEVSPYEQYF
.	16	TRBD2	TRBJ2-1	TRBV18	TGTGCCAGCTCACCACCGGGACTAGCGGGAGGCTTTGGGCAGTTCTTC	CASSPPGLAGGFGQFF
.	16	TRBD2	TRBJ2-1	TRBV7-9	TGTGCCAGCAGCTTTAGCGGGAGAGGGGCCTACAATGAGCAGTTCTTC	CASSFSGRGAYNEQFF
.	14	TRBD2	TRBJ2-1	TRBV11-2	TGTGCCAGCAGCTTGAGCGGGGCGGTCAATGAGCAGTTCTTC	CASSLSGAVNEQFF
.	13	.	TRBJ2-5	TRBV11-2	TGTGCCAGCAGCTTACCAGCGCGAGAGACCCAGTACTTC	CASSLPARETQYF
once	13	.	TRBJ1-1	TRBV7-3	TGTGCCAGCAGGCCCGGGGTGAACACTGAAGCTTTCTTT	CASRPGVNTEAFF
.	15	.	TRBJ2-3	TRBV5-1	TGCGCCAGCAGCCTGACCGTTTCCATCACAGATACGCAGTATTTT	CASSLTVSITDTQYF
once	15	TRBD1	TRBJ2-7	TRBV28	TGTGCCAGCAGTCCCCCTCGACAGGGGGCGGGAGAGCAGTACTTC	CASSPPRQGAGEQYF
once	14	TRBD2	TRBJ2-5	TRBV6-6	TGTGCCAGCCGACTAGCGGGAGGGGGAGAGACCCAGTACTTC	CASRLAGGGETQYF
few	11	.	TRBJ1-1	TRBV5-1	TGCGCCAGCAGCTTGGATGGTGAAGCTTTCTTT	CASSLDGEAFF
.	14	.	TRBJ1-1	TRBV5-4	TGTGCCAGCAGCTTGCGGCAGGGGAACACTGAAGCTTTCTTT	CASSLRQGNTEAFF
.	11	.	TRBJ2-5	TRBV30	TGTGCCTGGACCGTCCAAGAGACCCAGTACTTC	CAWTVQETQYF
.	14	.	TRBJ2-7	TRBV28	TGTGCCAGCAGTTTGACGGTCCTAACCTACGAGCAGTACTTC	CASSLTVLTYEQYF
.	15	TRBD1	TRBJ2-1	TRBV15	TGTGCCACCAGCAGAGATCGTCAGGGGGCGGGTGAGCAGTTCTTC	CATSRDRQGAGEQFF
.	13	TRBD1	TRBJ1-2	TRBV6-5	TGTGCCAGCAGGCTTGGACAGGGCTATGGCTACACCTTC	CASRLGQGYGYTF
.	13	.	TRBJ1-3	TRBV6-5	TGTGCCAGCAGCCCGAGATCTGGAAACACCATATATTTT	CASSPRSGNTIYF